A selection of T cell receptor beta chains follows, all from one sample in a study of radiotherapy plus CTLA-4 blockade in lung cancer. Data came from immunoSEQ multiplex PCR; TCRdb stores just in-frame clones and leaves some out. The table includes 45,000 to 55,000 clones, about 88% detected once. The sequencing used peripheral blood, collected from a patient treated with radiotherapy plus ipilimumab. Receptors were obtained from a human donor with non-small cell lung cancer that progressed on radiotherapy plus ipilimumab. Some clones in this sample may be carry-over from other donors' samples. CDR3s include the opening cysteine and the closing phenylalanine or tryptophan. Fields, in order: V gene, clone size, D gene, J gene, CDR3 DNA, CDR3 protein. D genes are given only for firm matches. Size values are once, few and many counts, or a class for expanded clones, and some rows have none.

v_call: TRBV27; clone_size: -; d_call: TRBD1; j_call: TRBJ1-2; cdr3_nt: TGTGCCAGCAGTAACTCCGGGACAGGGGGCTATGGCTACACCTTC; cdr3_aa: CASSNSGTGGYGYTF
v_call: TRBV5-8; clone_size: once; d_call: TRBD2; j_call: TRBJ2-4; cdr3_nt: TGTGCCAGCAGCTTGAATAGCGGGAGTGCCAAAAACATTCAGTACTTC; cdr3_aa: CASSLNSGSAKNIQYF
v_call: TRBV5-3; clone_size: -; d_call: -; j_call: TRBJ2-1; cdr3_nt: TGTGCCAGAAGCTTGTTGCTAGCCCTTTTTGAGCAGTTCTTC; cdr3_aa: CARSLLLALFEQFF
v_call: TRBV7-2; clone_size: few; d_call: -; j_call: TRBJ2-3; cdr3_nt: TGTGCCAGCAGCTTAGGGTTTGGCATGGATACGCAGTATTTT; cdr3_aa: CASSLGFGMDTQYF
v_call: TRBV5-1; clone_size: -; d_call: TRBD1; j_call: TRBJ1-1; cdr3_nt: TGCGCCAGCAGAGGGACAGTTGAAGCTTTCTTT; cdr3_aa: CASRGTVEAFF
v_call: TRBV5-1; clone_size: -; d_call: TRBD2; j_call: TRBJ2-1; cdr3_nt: TGCGCCAGCACAGATAGCGGGGGGGCCGGGGATGAGCAGTTCTTC; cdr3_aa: CASTDSGGAGDEQFF
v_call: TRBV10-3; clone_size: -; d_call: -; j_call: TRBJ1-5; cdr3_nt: TGTGCCATCAGTGATGGCGGCCTTGTGCGCAATCAGCCCCAGCATTTT; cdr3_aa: CAISDGGLVRNQPQHF
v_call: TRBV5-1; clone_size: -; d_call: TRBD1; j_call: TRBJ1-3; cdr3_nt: TGCGCCAGCAGCTTCGGACAGGGCCGCGGCACCATATATTTT; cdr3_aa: CASSFGQGRGTIYF
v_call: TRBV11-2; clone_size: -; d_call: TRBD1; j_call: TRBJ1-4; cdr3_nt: TGTGCCAGCAGCCCTAGGTGGGACAGGGTCAACGAAAAACTGTTTTTT; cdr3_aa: CASSPRWDRVNEKLFF
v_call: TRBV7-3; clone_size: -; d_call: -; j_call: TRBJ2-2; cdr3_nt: TGTGCCAGCAGCTTAAACAGCCCATCGAACACCGGGGAGCTGTTTTTT; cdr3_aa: CASSLNSPSNTGELFF
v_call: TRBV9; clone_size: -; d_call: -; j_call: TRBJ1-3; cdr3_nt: TGTGCCAGCAGCGTAGGGGCCCCGGCTGACTCTGGAAACACCATATATTTT; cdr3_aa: CASSVGAPADSGNTIYF
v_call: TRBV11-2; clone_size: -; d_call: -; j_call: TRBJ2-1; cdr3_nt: TGTGCCAGCGAGAAGCGCGTTGAGCAGTTCTTC; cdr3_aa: CASEKRVEQFF
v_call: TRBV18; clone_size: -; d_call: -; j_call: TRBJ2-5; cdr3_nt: TGTGCCAGCGGGGGGGCAGCCAACCAAGAGACCCAGTACTTC; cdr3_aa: CASGGAANQETQYF
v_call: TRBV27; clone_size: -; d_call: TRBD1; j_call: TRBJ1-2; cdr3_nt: TGTGCCAGCAGTTCACCAGGCCCCGGGACAGGGAGTCTCTATGGCTACACCTTC; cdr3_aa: CASSSPGPGTGSLYGYTF
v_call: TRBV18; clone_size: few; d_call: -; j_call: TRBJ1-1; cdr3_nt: TGTGCCAGCTCCCCGGGACGGGAGGCGACTGAAGCTTTCTTT; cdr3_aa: CASSPGREATEAFF
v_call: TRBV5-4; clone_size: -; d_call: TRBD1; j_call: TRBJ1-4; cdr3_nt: TGTGCCAGCAGCACGGGACAGATAAGCGAAAAACTGTTTTTT; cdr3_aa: CASSTGQISEKLFF
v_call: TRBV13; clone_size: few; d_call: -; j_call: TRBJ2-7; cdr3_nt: TGTGCCAGCAGCTTAGTTGGTAGGGGCGGCCACGAGCAGTACTTC; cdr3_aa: CASSLVGRGGHEQYF
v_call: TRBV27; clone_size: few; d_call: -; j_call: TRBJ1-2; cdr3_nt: TGTGCCAGCAGTTTAGGTGGGACTGCCAATGTAGGCTACACCTTC; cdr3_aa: CASSLGGTANVGYTF
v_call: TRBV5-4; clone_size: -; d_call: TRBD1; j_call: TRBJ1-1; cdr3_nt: TGTGCCAGCAGCCCCAGGACAGGGGGCTTGGTCACTGAAGCTTTCTTT; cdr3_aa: CASSPRTGGLVTEAFF
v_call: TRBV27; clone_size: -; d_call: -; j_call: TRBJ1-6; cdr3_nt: TGTGCCAGCAGACAGGGTTTGAATTCACCCCTCCACTTT; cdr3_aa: CASRQGLNSPLHF
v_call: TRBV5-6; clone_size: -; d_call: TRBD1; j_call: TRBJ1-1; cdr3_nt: TGTGCCAGCAGCTTGTCTAAGGGGGCAAGGACTGAAGCTTTCTTT; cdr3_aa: CASSLSKGARTEAFF
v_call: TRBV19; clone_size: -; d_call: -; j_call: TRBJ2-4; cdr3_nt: TGTGCCAGTAGTATTAGCCCTCTAGCCAAAAACATTCAGTACTTC; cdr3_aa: CASSISPLAKNIQYF
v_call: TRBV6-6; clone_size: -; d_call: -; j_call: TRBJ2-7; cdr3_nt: TGTGCCAGCAGTTACTCGGGCCAGGGGGGCTACGAGCAGTACTTC; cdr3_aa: CASSYSGQGGYEQYF
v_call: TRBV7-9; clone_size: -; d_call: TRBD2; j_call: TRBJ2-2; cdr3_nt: TGTGCCAGCAGCTTCCGACTAGCGGGAGATCCCGGGGAGCTGTTTTTT; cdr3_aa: CASSFRLAGDPGELFF
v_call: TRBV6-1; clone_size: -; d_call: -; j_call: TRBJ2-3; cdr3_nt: TGTGCCAGCAGTGGGGAAACTACACTAGGCACAGATACGCAGTATTTT; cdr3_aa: CASSGETTLGTDTQYF
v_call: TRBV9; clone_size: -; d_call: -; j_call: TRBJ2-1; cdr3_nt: TGTGCCAGCAGCCCAGGACAGAGAATATTCAATGAGCAGTTCTTC; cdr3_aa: CASSPGQRIFNEQFF
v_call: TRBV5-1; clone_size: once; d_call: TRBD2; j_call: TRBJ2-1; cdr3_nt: TGCGCCAGCAGCTTGGTAGCGGGAGTTGTCGATGAGCAGTTCTTC; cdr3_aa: CASSLVAGVVDEQFF
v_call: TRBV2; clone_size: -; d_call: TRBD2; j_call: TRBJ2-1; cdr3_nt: TGTGCCAGCAGTCGGACTAGCGGGAGCAATGAGCAGTTCTTC; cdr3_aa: CASSRTSGSNEQFF
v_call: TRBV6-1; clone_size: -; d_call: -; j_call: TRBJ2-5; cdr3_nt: TGTGCCAGCAGCTATTATAAAGAGACCCAGTACTTC; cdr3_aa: CASSYYKETQYF
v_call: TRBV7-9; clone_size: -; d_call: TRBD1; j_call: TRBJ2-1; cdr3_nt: TGTGCCAGCAGCTCCGGGACAGGGGGCGCCTCGGTAGGCAATGAGCAGTTCTTC; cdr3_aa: CASSSGTGGASVGNEQFF
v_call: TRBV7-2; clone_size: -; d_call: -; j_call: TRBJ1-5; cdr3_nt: TGTGCCAGCAGTCCAGGGGCAGGCTTCAATCAGCCCCAGCATTTT; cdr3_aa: CASSPGAGFNQPQHF
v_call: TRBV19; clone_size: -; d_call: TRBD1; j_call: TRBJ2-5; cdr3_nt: TGTGCCAGTAGTGAGACAGGGGTCCAAGAGACCCAGTACTTC; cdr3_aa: CASSETGVQETQYF
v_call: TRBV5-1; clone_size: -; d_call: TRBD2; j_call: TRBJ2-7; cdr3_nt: TGCGCCAGCAGCTTCTCACACTATTCATCTAGCGGGGGTGGCTACGAGCAGTACTTC; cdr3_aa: CASSFSHYSSSGGGYEQYF
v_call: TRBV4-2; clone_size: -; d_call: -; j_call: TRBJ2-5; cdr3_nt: TGTGCCAGCAGCCAATCGCAGGGTCCCCAAGAGACCCAGTACTTC; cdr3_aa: CASSQSQGPQETQYF
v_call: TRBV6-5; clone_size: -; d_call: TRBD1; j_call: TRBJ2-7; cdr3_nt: TGTGCCAGCAGTTACTTAGGGGACAGGGACTACGAGCAGTACTTC; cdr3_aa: CASSYLGDRDYEQYF
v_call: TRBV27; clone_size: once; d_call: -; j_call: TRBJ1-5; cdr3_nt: TGTGCCAGCAGCCTAATGGGGGGAGGCAATCAGCCCCAGCATTTT; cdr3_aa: CASSLMGGGNQPQHF
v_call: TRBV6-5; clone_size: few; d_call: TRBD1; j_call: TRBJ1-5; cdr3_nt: TGTGCCAGCAGGGCTACAGGGGGCGCGGTACAGCCCCAGCATTTT; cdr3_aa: CASRATGGAVQPQHF
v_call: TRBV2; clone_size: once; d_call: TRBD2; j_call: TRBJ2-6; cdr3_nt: TGTGCCAACTCCATGGGGGGGACCGGGGCCAACGTCCTGACTTTC; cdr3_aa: CANSMGGTGANVLTF
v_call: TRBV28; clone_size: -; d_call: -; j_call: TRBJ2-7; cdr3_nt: TGTGCCAGCAGTTTCCTAGGAACCGAGCAGTACTTC; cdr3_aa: CASSFLGTEQYF
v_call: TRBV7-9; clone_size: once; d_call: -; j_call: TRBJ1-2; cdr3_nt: TGTGCCAGCAGCTTAGTGTCGGGGGGCGATGGCTACACCTTC; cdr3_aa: CASSLVSGGDGYTF
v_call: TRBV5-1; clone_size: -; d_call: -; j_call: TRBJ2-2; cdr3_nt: TGCGCCAGCAGCTTGGCCGTAGGGGGCACCGGGGAGCTGTTTTTT; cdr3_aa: CASSLAVGGTGELFF
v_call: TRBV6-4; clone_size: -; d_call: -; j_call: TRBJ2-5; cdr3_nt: TGTGCCAGCAGTGACCCTGCGGGGACCCAGTACTTC; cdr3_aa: CASSDPAGTQYF
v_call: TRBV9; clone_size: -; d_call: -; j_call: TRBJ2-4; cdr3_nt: TGTGCCAGCAGCTTCGATAGCGGTCTAGCCAAAAACATTCAGTACTTC; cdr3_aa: CASSFDSGLAKNIQYF
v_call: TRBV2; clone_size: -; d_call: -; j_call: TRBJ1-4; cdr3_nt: TGTGCCAGCACAGCGGAGACAGGTGAAAAACTGTTTTTT; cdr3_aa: CASTAETGEKLFF
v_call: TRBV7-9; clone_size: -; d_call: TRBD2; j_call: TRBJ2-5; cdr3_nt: TGTGCCAGCAGCTCCCGACTAGCGGGAGGCCGGGTGGGAGAGACCCAGTACTTC; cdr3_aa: CASSSRLAGGRVGETQYF
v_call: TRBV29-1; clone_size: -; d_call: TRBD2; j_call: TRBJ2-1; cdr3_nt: TGCAGCGTTGAAGCCGCGGGGGTACCGGGCAATGAGCAGTTCTTC; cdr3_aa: CSVEAAGVPGNEQFF
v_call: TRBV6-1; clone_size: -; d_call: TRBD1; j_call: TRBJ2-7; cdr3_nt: TGTGCCAGCGAACCTGGGGACAGGACCTACGAGCAGTACTTC; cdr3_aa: CASEPGDRTYEQYF
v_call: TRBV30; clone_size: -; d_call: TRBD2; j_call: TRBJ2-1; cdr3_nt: TGTGCCTGGATAGGGACGGGGGGAGCCTACAATGAGCAGTTCTTC; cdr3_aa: CAWIGTGGAYNEQFF
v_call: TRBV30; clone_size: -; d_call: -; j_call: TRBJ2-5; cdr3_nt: TGTGCCTGGAGTGCAGGGGATGGGGAGACCCAGTACTTC; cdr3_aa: CAWSAGDGETQYF
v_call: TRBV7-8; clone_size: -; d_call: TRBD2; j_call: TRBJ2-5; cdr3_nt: TGTGCCAGCAGCTTAGGACTAGCCGGGGAGACCCAGTACTTC; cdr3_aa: CASSLGLAGETQYF
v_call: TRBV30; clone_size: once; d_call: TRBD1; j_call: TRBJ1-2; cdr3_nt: TGTGCCTCTGGACAGGGAAGGGTCTATGGCTACACCTTC; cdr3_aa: CASGQGRVYGYTF
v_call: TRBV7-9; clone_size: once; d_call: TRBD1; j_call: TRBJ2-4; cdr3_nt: TGTGCCAGCAGCTCGTATACAGGGGATTCAAAAAACATTCAGTACTTC; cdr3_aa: CASSSYTGDSKNIQYF
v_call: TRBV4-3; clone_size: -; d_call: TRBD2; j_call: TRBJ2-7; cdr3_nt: TGCGCCAGCAGCCAACGGGGAGGGGAGCAGTACTTC; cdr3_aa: CASSQRGGEQYF
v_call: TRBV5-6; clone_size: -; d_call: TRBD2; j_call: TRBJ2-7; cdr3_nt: TGTGCCAGCAGCTTGTCTAGCGGCTACGAGCAGTACTTC; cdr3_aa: CASSLSSGYEQYF